The next 18 T cell receptor beta chains were all read from a single sample in a study of OX40 agonist ivuxolimab in advanced cancers. Profiled with immunoSEQ multiplex PCR; TCRdb holds only in-frame clones, not every one. Here the sample spans roughly 41,000 clones, about 89% being singletons. This specimen was CD4+ or CD8+ T cells sorted from blood, taken in a trial of the OX40 agonist ivuxolimab. These receptors originate from an adult with an advanced solid tumor such as melanoma, head and neck, liver or kidney cancer.

V gene TRBV7-2 combines with J gene TRBJ2-7; 8 bases are a match to TRBD2. This CDR3 is built from 15 residues. J lost 2 bases, V lost 7 bases, and 10 bases had no gene match. Germline lookup yields CDR1 SGHTA and CDR2 FQGNSA. Here the CDR3 DNA reads TGTGCCAGCACCAATGGGACTAGTGGTCCCTACGAGCAGTACTTC. As protein: CASTNGTSGPYEQYF.

The genes are TRBV6-6 and TRBJ2-1; unclear D gene. CDR3 length equals 12 residues. V lost 0 bases and J lost 7, with 4 bases in between. Per germline, CDR1 MNHNY and CDR2 SVGAGI (reference sequence). CDR3 sequence (DNA): TGTGCCAGCAGTTACTCGAGAAATGAGCAGTTCTTC. It translates to CASSYSRNEQFF.

This chain connects TRBV13 to TRBJ1-2, with 8 bases aligning to TRBD1. The V gene's germline CDR1 is PRHDT and CDR2 FYEKMQ (reference sequence). The junction had 4 bases not matched to a gene; V was cut back by 7 bases and J by 3 bases. CDR3 length equals 13 residues. The CDR3 spells CASKLQGDYGYTF. The CDR3 nucleotides read TGTGCCAGCAAACTACAGGGGGACTATGGCTACACCTTC.

The chain uses TRBV7-2 and TRBJ1-5, with a possible D match to TRBD1 (6 bases). V was cut by 5 bases and J by 0 bases, with 11 bases left in between. Germline V gene lookup returns CDR1 SGHTA and CDR2 FQGNSA. The CDR3 length is 15 residues. CDR3 bases: TGTGCCAGCAGCCCCGGGACACATAGCAATCAGCCCCAGCATTTT. Amino acids: CASSPGTHSNQPQHF.

This chain uses TRBV9 with TRBJ1-1; D is undetermined. The V gene lost 0 bases and the J gene lost 2 bases, with 11 bases spanning the gap. CDR1 and CDR2 from the germline V gene are SGDLS and YYNGEE. The CDR3 length is 15 residues. CDR3 DNA: TGTGCCAGCAGCGTAGGTCCCGGTGGAAACACTGAAGCTTTCTTT. Translated: CASSVGPGGNTEAFF.

By proportion, this clone is medium-sized. CDR3 DNA: TGTGCCAGTAGTTCCGGACGGAGTAATGAAAAACTGTTTTTT. Protein sequence: CASSSGRSNEKLFF. The chain couples TRBV19 to TRBJ1-4; D unresolved. The V end lost 5 bases, the J end lost 4 bases, and 11 bases lay between the germline ends. This CDR3 has 14 residues. CDR1 and CDR2 from the germline V gene are LNHDA and SQIVND (reference sequence). The whole variable domain, remainder taken from reference TRBV19 and TRBJ1-4, is DGGITQSPKYLFRKEGQNVTLSCEQNLNHDAMYWYRQDPGQGLRLIYYSQIVNDFQKGDIAEGYSVSREKKESFPLTVTSAQKNPTAFYLCASSSGRSNEKLFFGSGTQLSVL.

The genes are TRBV6-6 and TRBJ1-1; weak D call: TRBD1 (6 bases). V was pared by 3 bases and J by 7 bases, with 12 bases between. Germline V gene sequence: CDR1 MNHNY, CDR2 SVGAGI (reference sequence). The CDR3 loop spans 13 amino acids. The CDR3 sequence is CASSYVQGLEAFF. DNA for the CDR3: TGTGCCAGCAGTTATGTACAGGGTCTTGAAGCTTTCTTT.

The chain combines TRBV6-6 with TRBJ1-2; D gene uncertain. The V end lost 5 bases, the J end lost 11 bases, and 12 bases lay between the germline ends. Per the germline V gene, CDR1 is MNHNY and CDR2 is SVGAGI (reference sequence). The CDR3 totals 11 residues. Written as DNA, the CDR3 is TGTGCCAGCAGTGAATACGGGGTTTACACCTTC. Protein: CASSEYGVYTF.

This clone is judged medium-sized (0.01 to 0.1%). This chain connects TRBV27 to TRBJ2-5, with a weak D call TRBD1 (5 bases). With 0 bases removed from V and 4 bases from J, the gap between germline ends came to 9 bases. The CDR3 sequence is 14 residues long. Per the germline V gene, CDR1 is MNHEY and CDR2 is SMNVEV (reference sequence). CDR3 sequence: CASSLSAGPETQYF. The CDR3 DNA follows: TGTGCCAGCAGTTTATCGGCAGGGCCAGAGACCCAGTACTTC.

The CDR3 reads CSVGDRVGYTF. CDR3 sequence (DNA): TGCAGCGTCGGTGACAGGGTTGGCTACACCTTC. This chain links TRBV29-1 with TRBJ1-2, with 7 bases fitting TRBD1. This CDR3 contains 11 residues. V was clipped by 6 bases and J by 7 bases; unmatched bases: 5. The germline CDR1 and CDR2 sequences are SQVTM and ANQGSEA.

This chain joins TRBV27 and TRBJ2-7; maybe TRBD1 (5 bases). The germline V and J ends were trimmed by 3 bases and 2 bases, with 8 bases remaining between them. Germline values: CDR1 MNHEY, CDR2 SMNVEV (reference sequence). This CDR3 has 13 amino acids. The CDR3 coding sequence is TGTGCCAGCAGTTTTGGACAAGCCTACGAGCAGTACTTC. Translated, it gives CASSFGQAYEQYF.

This sequence joins TRBV19 and TRBJ2-5; no firm D call. Germline V gene sequence: CDR1 LNHDA, CDR2 SQIVND (reference sequence). This CDR3 is 14 amino acids long. Deletions cut 7 bases from V and 0 bases from J, with 12 bases between. CDR3 region: CASTQDGYQETQYF. CDR3 bases: TGTGCCAGTACCCAGGACGGGTACCAAGAGACCCAGTACTTC.

The chain has TRBV19 and TRBJ2-3; D is uncertain. Trimming removed 5 bases from V and 2 bases from J, with 11 bases in between. Germline V gene lookup returns CDR1 LNHDA and CDR2 SQIVND (reference sequence). CDR3 length: 14 residues. This chain's CDR3 is CASSPWEYTDTQYF. The CDR3 DNA reads TGTGCCAGTAGTCCATGGGAATACACAGATACGCAGTATTTT.

This chain connects TRBV7-8 to TRBJ2-7, with D unresolved. CDR3 length: 15 residues. The V end was cut by 2 bases, the J end by 3 bases, with 14 bases between. CDR1 and CDR2 (germline): SGHVS, FQNEAQ. The CDR3 bases are TGTGCCAGCAGCTTACAGGCCTTTGTGGACTACGAGCAGTACTTC. Protein: CASSLQAFVDYEQYF.

The chain joins TRBV2 to TRBJ1-4; D is uncertain. V lost 3 bases and J 7 bases, leaving 12 bases between the germline ends. The germline gives CDR1 SNHLY, CDR2 FYNNEI. CDR3 length: 14 residues. The CDR3, as DNA: TGTGCCAGCAGTGAGTTGGCAGGTCTTGAAAAACTGTTTTTT. Translating gives CASSELAGLEKLFF. Using reference TRBV2 and TRBJ1-4 for the parts outside the CDR3, the full variable domain is EPEVTQTPSHQVTQMGQEVILRCVPISNHLYFYWYRQILGQKVEFLVSFYNNEISEKSEIFDDQFSVERPDGSNFTLKIRSTKLEDSAMYFCASSELAGLEKLFFGSGTQLSVL.

The rearrangement joins TRBV7-6 to TRBJ2-7, with D perhaps matching TRBD2 (5 bases). CDR3 size: 14 residues. Germline V lookup: CDR1 SGHVS, CDR2 FNYEAQ. V lost 1 base to trimming and J lost 3 bases, with 10 bases between them. The CDR3 spells CASSLDLAGYEQYF. Written as DNA, the CDR3 is TGTGCCAGCAGCTTAGACCTAGCTGGCTACGAGCAGTACTTC.

This clone was observed a handful of times. The chain carries TRBV5-1 and TRBJ1-2; D may be TRBD1 (6 bases). V lost 2 bases, J lost 4 bases, and 12 bases lay in between. The germline V gene encodes CDR1 SGHRS and CDR2 YFSETQ. The CDR3 extends over 14 amino acids. CDR3 in DNA: TGCGCCAGCAGCTTTGGGGGCCTCAGCTATGGCTACACCTTC. This gives the protein CASSFGGLSYGYTF. The whole variable domain, remainder taken from reference TRBV5-1 and TRBJ1-2, is KAGVTQTPRYLIKTRGQQVTLSCSPISGHRSVSWYQQTPGQGLQFLFEYFSETQRNKGNFPGRFSGRQFSNSRSEMNVSTLELGDSALYLCASSFGGLSYGYTFGSGTRLTVV.

Of note for this clone: The junction and the germline gene differ at one end; a read error may be behind it. The genes are TRBV9 and TRBJ2-1, with TRBD1 matching over 7 bases. Germline V gives CDR1 SGDLS, CDR2 YYNGEE. The CDR3 loop spans 18 amino acids. CDR3 loop: CASSDSRTGRRFTNLPIF. CDR3 sequence (DNA): TGTGCCAGCAGCGACTCACGGACAGGTCGTCGTTTTACTAATCTCCCAATCTTC.